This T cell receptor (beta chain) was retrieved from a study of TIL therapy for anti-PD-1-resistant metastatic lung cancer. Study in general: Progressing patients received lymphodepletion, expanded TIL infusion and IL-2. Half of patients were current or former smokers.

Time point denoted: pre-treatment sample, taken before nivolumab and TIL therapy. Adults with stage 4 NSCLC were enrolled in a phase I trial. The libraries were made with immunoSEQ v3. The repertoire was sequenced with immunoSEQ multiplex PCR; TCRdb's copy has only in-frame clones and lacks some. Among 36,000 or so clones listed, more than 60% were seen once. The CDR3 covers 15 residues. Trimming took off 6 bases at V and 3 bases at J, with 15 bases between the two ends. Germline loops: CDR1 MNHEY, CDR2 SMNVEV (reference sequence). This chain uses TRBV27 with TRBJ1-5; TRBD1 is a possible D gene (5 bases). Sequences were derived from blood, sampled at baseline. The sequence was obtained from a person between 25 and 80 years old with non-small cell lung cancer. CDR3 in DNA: TGTGCCAGCAGACCAGGGACGCCTGTCAATCAGCCCCAGCATTTT. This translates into CASRPGTPVNQPQHF.